This T cell receptor beta chain stems from a study of OX40 agonist ivuxolimab in advanced cancers. This CDR3 region has 13 residues. CDR1 and CDR2 (germline): SGHTA, FQGTGA. V was shortened by 1 base and J by 2 bases, with 3 bases between the two germline ends. Clones were sequenced by immunoSEQ multiplex PCR, and TCRdb holds only the in-frame ones, with some missing. The table includes 45,000 or so clones, roughly four fifths detected once. The sequenced sample was CD4+ or CD8+ T cells sorted from blood, obtained in a trial of the OX40 agonist ivuxolimab. V is TRBV7-3 and J is TRBJ2-1; no clear D gene. This receptor was obtained from an adult with an advanced solid tumor such as melanoma, head and neck, liver or kidney cancer. This CDR3 reads CASSLNAYNEQFF. In nucleotides, the CDR3 is TGTGCCAGCAGCTTAAATGCCTACAATGAGCAGTTCTTC.